Sequencing of this T cell receptor beta chain was carried out in a study of PD-1 blockade in classical Hodgkin lymphoma (dated by TCRdb to 2019 to 2021). Concerning the study at large: Nivolumab dosing was 3 mg/kg intravenously every 2 weeks, continuing until either disease progression or unacceptable toxicity. The study used CyTOF and TCR beta sequencing to define a peripheral blood immune signature of response to PD-1 blockade in classical Hodgkin lymphoma.

The germline V gene gives CDR1 as LGHNA and CDR2 as YNFKEQ. Taken from cysteine to phenylalanine, the CDR3 has 17 residues. Only the CDR3 region is kept as DNA, spanning 51 bases read in frame from base 1. Here V drops 1 base and J drops 7 bases, and the junction holds 11 bases not matched to any gene. The paper as a whole reports these results and caveats: Baseline TCR diversity was reported to be lower in newly diagnosed patients than in healthy donors and to be lower still in relapsed/refractory patients. A significant rise by C4D1 was seen in CD4+ but not CD8+ TCR diversity (p=0.0027 vs p=0.16), with the rise being most apparent in complete responders (p=0.02). Lower diversity was observed in patients in whom nivolumab was started less than 1 year after ASCT, and these patients were excluded from later analyses so that confounding by immune reconstitution would be avoided. Trial patients with a complete response had baseline diversity similar to that of newly diagnosed patients, while partial responders and progressors had significantly lower diversity. The study was restricted to a single clinical trial cohort, and the causes of repertoire differences, possibly disease activity or prior therapy, were left undefined.

Reading the label with the study, this specimen's time point is: cycle 4 day 1 (C4D1), after 6 weeks of nivolumab. Relapse after autologous stem cell transplantation had occurred in all trial patients, and cohorts A, B and C were distinguished by prior brentuximab vedotin exposure. Using a Miltenyi CD4+ T cell isolation kit, CD4+ T cells were purified from thawed PBMCs through magnetic negative selection. The trial cohort comprised more than 55 patients with relapsed/refractory classical Hodgkin lymphoma whose best overall responses were complete response, partial response or progressive disease. In the multi-cohort phase II CheckMate 205 trial, trial patients received single-agent nivolumab. An independent review committee assessed best overall response by applying the 2007 International Working Group response criteria. PBMCs from the trial were collected at three points: immediately before nivolumab initiation (C1D1), and during therapy at cycle 2 day 1 and cycle 4 day 1. Peripheral blood was collected in 8 mL Vacutainer Cell Preparation Tubes, from which PBMCs were isolated by centrifugation and then cryopreserved. Purified CD4+ and CD8+ fractions were prepared only for cases with an additional available PBMC sample. Magnetically labelled cells were depleted on LS columns in a quadroMACS separator, and the flow-through was collected as the purified fraction.

Points on this clone: The target of this receptor is not known. Per-nucleotide qualities are absent, and no much larger clonotype sits a single base away.

The Qiagen DNeasy kit was used to extract genomic DNA from unsorted PBMCs and from the negatively selected CD4+ and CD8+ fractions. TCR beta CDR3 regions were amplified by immunoSEQ multiplex PCR using primers annealing to V and J segments. Amplification bias was minimized using a synthetic immune receptor repertoire, and residual bias was removed computationally after sequencing. The source study handled its data this way. Repertoire diversity was quantified as the Shannon entropy index using custom Python scripts. The unsorted, CD4+ and CD8+ repertoires were each analyzed separately, with the exception of combined analyses, where CD4+ and CD8+ sequences were merged in silico. Clonal expansion was defined as a frequency increase of at least 2-fold after treatment compared with C1D1, and clones undetected at baseline were assigned a pseudocount of 0.5. Clones with 0 or 1 copy at C1D1 were defined as singleton clones, while clones with 2 or more copies were defined as non-singleton clones. Clones expanded in unsorted samples were labelled as CD4+, CD8+ or unknown by matching protein sequences in sorted samples from the same patient. Diversity changes from C1D1 to C4D1 were tested in paired samples using Wilcoxon tests. In TCRdb, the immuneACCESS table is reduced to in-frame sequences with V and J assigned. These tables do not hold every clone; where another copy was compared, an unresolved V gene accounts for under half, and the others remain unexplained. V, J and clone size reflect that table, while D and trimming were determined from the DNA. Recorded for this sample are 20,000 to 25,000 clones; approximately 65% of them occurred a single time. The top ten clones comprise 1% to 1.5% of the sample.

This clonotype originated in a human donor with classical Hodgkin lymphoma. In this chain, TRBV4-2 is recombined with TRBJ2-7; 12 of the junction bases match TRBD2. Source: CD4+ T cells from blood, taken before the fourth cycle of nivolumab. The CDR3 protein: CASSQVLAGGSAGEQYF. The DNA is as follows: TGTGCCAGCAGCCAAGTCCTAGCGGGGGGGTCCGCTGGAGAGCAGTACTTC.